Included here is one T cell receptor beta chain sequence, with context. Its antigen has not been determined. No base-level quality is on record; no much larger clone is a single base apart. CD8 naive samples were CD45RO-negative cells positively selected for CCR7, giving a CD45RA+CCR7+ population that excluded TemRA cells. The donors were healthy, HIV-negative adults with no recently reported acute infections or vaccinations. Only Caucasian adults living in Nashville, Tennessee, USA were represented among the donors. Blood was obtained by leukapheresis, after which PBMCs were separated by Ficoll-Histopaque density gradient centrifugation and cryopreserved in liquid nitrogen vapor phase. Analytical flow cytometry was used to check the purity and quantity of every magnetically sorted T cell population. From each sorted fraction, genomic DNA was isolated and quantified by UV absorbance on a Nanodrop 2000c.

TCR CDR3 regions were amplified from genomic DNA by multiplex PCR using the deep immunoSEQ assay. Extracted genomic DNA from each cell subset was spread evenly across all wells of several immunoSEQ 96-well plates, with each plate serving as a replicate. For sorted subsets, each replicate PCR was loaded with around 200 ng genomic DNA, equivalent to about 30,000 T cell genomes. Purified libraries were quantified with a Qubit 3.0 fluorometer, sized on a Bioanalyzer 2100, and re-quantified with the KAPA Library Quantification kit. Every immunoSEQ 96-well plate was sequenced on a dedicated single-read 150-cycle Illumina NextSeq 550 flow cell. Per the source publication's procedure: Because the immunoSEQ output held only junctional sequences and lacked quality scores, the filtering could not match the filtering applied to full-length reads. To assign V/J genes and CDR3, sequences were annotated against IMGT germline references using PyIR, a Python wrapper for IgBLAST v1.9. Any read was removed if the V/J assignment was weak (E-value above 1e-6), the CDR3 was missing, or the read contained stop codons, out-of-frame junctions, or ambiguous translated residues. V3J clonotypes were defined as sequences sharing an identical inferred V gene, J gene, and CDR3 amino acid sequence. To compute the percentage overlap between repertoires, the number of shared unique clonotypes was divided by the size of the smaller repertoire. Richness of each repertoire was evaluated using RTK rarefaction, the Chao1 estimator, and Recon v2.1 estimates of unobserved clonotypes. For all TCRbeta clonotypes obtained by the gDNA method from several donors, generation probabilities were computed with OLGA. TCRdb stores this immuneACCESS table with in-frame sequences only. Part of the clones is absent; in the studies checked, under half of the shortfall reflects unresolved V genes, and no reason is known for the rest. That table gives V, J and clone size, and the DNA gave D and trimming. A total of around 600,000 clones appear in this sample, about 95% of them only once. Over 0.1% of the sample comes from the top ten.

The data were taken from a study of shared clonotypes between healthy human individuals (TCRdb year 2020). Study-level background: A couple of women and a few men aged 18 to 49 years were included in the cohort. Per donor, leukapheresis produced somewhere between about 0.94 and 9.5 billion PBMCs. For each donor, CD4 naive and CD4 memory were each run on three plates, CD8 naive on two plates, and CD8 memory on one plate. To increase sequencing depth and limit assay-specific biases, different laboratories used diverse techniques to prepare libraries and sequence TCR repertoires. To estimate repertoire size and how much clonotypes are shared between individuals, the study performed deep sequencing of blood TCR repertoires from about 5 healthy adults. On the study overall, not on this receptor specifically: Roughly 5% of naive CD4, roughly 3.5% of naive CD8, around 2.3% of memory CD4, and around 0.4% of memory CD8 clonotypes were shared across a handful of donors. Estimated clonotype richness was generally larger for naive than for memory subsets. The genetic and exposure-history diversity represented was limited by the small number of donors. Pairwise subsampling indicated that sequencing depth was expected to affect the degree of clonotype sharing among donors. Incomplete sequencing was indicated by rarefaction of sorted-subset datasets, despite the large sequencing depth. Clonotypes shared by all four sorted-subset donors showed higher generation probabilities than non-shared clonotypes. Only blood was sampled, and tissue TCR repertoires likely differ from those in blood.

The germline V gene provides CDR1 SGHDT and CDR2 YYEEEE. Trimmed from V: 4 bases; trimmed from J: 6 bases; junction bases lacking a gene match: 6. From the cysteine up to the phenylalanine, the CDR3 has a length of 13 residues. CDR3 DNA only is kept here, 39 bases in frame from base 1. What was sequenced was naive CD8+ T cells sorted from blood. This specimen's cell subset or site label, per the study, means: CD45RA+CCR7+. The TCR comes from a woman aged 25 to 39 in good health. The chain employs TRBV5-6 and TRBJ2-7; a stretch of 8 junction bases matches TRBD1. The CDR3 amino acid sequence is: CASSKDRVSEQYF. The DNA sequence reads TGTGCCAGCAGCAAGGACAGGGTCTCCGAGCAGTACTTC.